This TCR beta chain was recovered during a study of blood T cell repertoires in COVID-19 (dated by TCRdb to the early 2020s). Describing the broader study: Samples covering the acute and convalescent phases of COVID-19 were provided by collaborators in the United States, Italy and Spain. Where HLA class I and class II types were available, the types were taken from metadata supplied by the sample provider, not from assay-based typing. The sample metadata nearly always contained a de-identified subject ID, COVID-19 status, age in years and sex. The samples were drawn from the first 160 participants of the ongoing ImmuneRACE study and from some 1,300 subjects provided by 6 global collaborators. Deeply sampled blood TCRbeta repertoires from subjects exposed to, actively infected with, or recovered from COVID-19 were included in the dataset. The repertoires were released in a freely available public database meant as a resource for research on the immune response to SARS-CoV-2. The prospective study material was composed of cDNA or gDNA derived from T cells, B-cell-depleted T cells, or PBMCs. Findings and caveats that apply to the study as a whole: How much clinical and demographic metadata was included differed by source and by participant, and the metadata was provided uncurated.

The collaborating institutions used their own protocols to collect whole blood in K2EDTA tubes. For TCRbeta analysis, collaborators shipped samples in one of three forms: frozen whole blood, isolated PBMCs, or DNA extracted from either of those sample types. In regard to this clone: The antigen this receptor binds is unknown. No qualities accompany the bases; no much larger clone lies one base away.

Trimming costs V 5 bases and J 9 bases, and their ends lie 11 bases apart. The germline V gene (reference sequence) gives CDR1 as SEHNR and CDR2 as FQNEAQ. Including the terminal cysteine and phenylalanine, the CDR3 comprises 11 residues. Only the CDR3 DNA is retained, 33 bases long and in frame from the first base. The immunoSEQ Assay, a bias-controlled multiplex PCR, was used to amplify TCRbeta CDR3 regions from genomic DNA. Per the source publication's procedure: The number of nucleated cells in each sample was estimated by amplification of reference gene primers within the assay. Sequence reads were collapsed and filtered to measure the absolute abundance of every unique TCRbeta CDR3 rearrangement. Productive Simpson clonality was computed per sample as the square root of Simpson's diversity index over productive rearrangements. TCRdb's version of the immuneACCESS table is confined to in-frame rearrangements and falls short of the full clone set. An unresolved V gene accounts for under half of the shortfall where checked; the remainder is of unknown origin. The V and J calls and clone size come from that table; D and trimming were worked out from the DNA. The sample yields approximately 180,000 clones; approximately 83% were counted once. The ten largest clonotypes hold about a tenth of the sample.

The sample comprised peripheral blood. This clonotype originated in a human donor with active or convalescent COVID-19. The donor label of this sample is uncertain. The V and J segments used are TRBV7-9 and TRBJ2-7; the D segment could be TRBD1, given 7 matching bases. The encoded CDR3 is CASSPQGGQYF. The bases are TGTGCCAGCAGCCCCCAGGGGGGGCAGTACTTC.